This is a list of T cell receptor beta chains from one sample in a study of regulatory T cells in long-lasting Graves disease. Each CDR3 protein gets one entry after TCRdb re-called the multiplex PCR reads with MiXCR. Of around 400,000 distinct CDR3 sequences in the sample, 12% were seen once. These same data were also listed under a study on T cells in Graves' hyperthyroidism and ophthalmopathy.

The input for sequencing was peripheral blood mononuclear cells (PBMCs), taken at new diagnosis, from a patient treated with antithyroid drugs. Receptors were obtained from a woman under 30 with Graves disease. CDR3s include the opening cysteine and the closing phenylalanine or tryptophan. A D gene is named only where the DNA matches it firmly. Clone size is not always given. Where it is, it says once, few, many or a class for expanded clones.

few | - | TRBJ2-1 | TRBV15 | CATSTARVEQFF | TGTGCCACCAGTACTGCGAGAGTCGAGCAGTTCTTC
many | - | TRBJ1-1 | TRBV24-1 | CATSDSGGATEAFF | TGTGCCACCAGTGATTCGGGGGGGGCCACTGAAGCTTTCTTT
- | - | TRBJ1-1 | TRBV29-1 | CSVGGSSVAFF | TGCAGCGTTGGAGGGTCGTCGGTAGCTTTCTTT
many | - | TRBJ2-1 | TRBV20-1 | CSASPGRGGYNEQFF | TGCAGTGCTAGTCCGGGGAGAGGTGGGTACAATGAGCAGTTCTTC
- | - | TRBJ1-2 | TRBV2 | CASSFMRANYGYTF | TGTGCCAGCAGTTTTATGAGGGCTAACTATGGCTACACCTTC
many | TRBD1 | TRBJ2-7 | TRBV7-3 | CASSLKGTGHEQYF | TGTGCCAGCAGCTTAAAAGGGACAGGACACGAGCAGTACTTC
few | TRBD1 | TRBJ2-4 | TRBV18 | CASSPSPGQGVDKNIQYF | TGTGCCAGCTCACCTTCGCCGGGACAGGGAGTGGACAAAAACATTCAGTACTTC
many | TRBD2 | TRBJ2-1 | TRBV29-1 | CSVVARGGRTNEQFF | TGCAGCGTTGTAGCGCGCGGCGGGAGGACGAATGAGCAGTTCTTC
- | - | TRBJ2-3 | TRBV10-2 | CASSDSSRDVTDTQYF | TGCGCCAGCAGTGATAGTTCGCGGGACGTCACAGATACGCAGTATTTT
many | - | TRBJ2-7 | TRBV7-8 | CASSLDTENYEQYF | TGTGCCAGCAGCTTAGATACAGAGAACTACGAGCAGTACTTC
- | - | TRBJ1-3 | TRBV4-1 | CASSLRWLNTIYF | TGCGCCAGCAGCCTAAGATGGCTAAACACCATATATTTT
- | - | TRBJ2-7 | TRBV5-6 | CASSPRTTVAFREQYF | TGTGCCAGCAGCCCCCGGACCACAGTAGCATTTCGCGAGCAGTACTTC
many | TRBD1 | TRBJ1-2 | TRBV2 | CASSEDLTGVSGYTF | TGTGCCAGCAGTGAGGACCTGACAGGGGTCAGCGGCTACACCTTC
many | - | TRBJ1-4 | TRBV7-9 | CASSSSMALGELFF | TGTGCCAGCAGCTCTAGTATGGCTCTCGGGGAACTGTTTTTT
many | TRBD1 | TRBJ1-5 | TRBV2 | CASSGDRGGQPQHF | TGTGCCAGCAGTGGAGACAGGGGGGGACAGCCCCAGCATTTT
many | - | TRBJ2-3 | TRBV27 | CATGITYPDTQYF | TGTGCCACCGGAATTACATATCCGGATACGCAGTATTTT
- | - | TRBJ2-5 | TRBV4-1 | CASSQVQGGRETQYF | TGCGCCAGCAGCCAGGTTCAGGGGGGTAGGGAGACCCAGTACTTC
many | TRBD2 | TRBJ2-1 | TRBV7-3 | CASSYLSGGAGSEQFF | TGTGCCAGCAGCTACCTTAGCGGGGGGGCCGGTAGTGAGCAGTTCTTC
- | - | TRBJ2-7 | TRBV19 | CASSLNQHTYEQYF | TGTGCCAGTAGTCTAAACCAGCACACCTACGAGCAGTACTTC
many | TRBD1 | TRBJ1-2 | TRBV10-3 | CAISETGAYGYTF | TGTGCCATCAGTGAGACAGGGGCCTATGGCTACACCTTC
few | - | TRBJ2-5 | TRBV29-1 | CSVDQETQYF | TGCAGCGTTGACCAGGAGACCCAGTACTTC
many | TRBD2 | TRBJ2-7 | TRBV28 | CASRGTSGSSSYEQYF | TGTGCCAGCAGGGGGACTAGCGGGTCGAGCTCCTACGAGCAGTACTTC
- | - | TRBJ2-5 | TRBV24-1 | CATSDPSDGGLTQYF | TGTGCCACCAGTGACCCTTCGGACGGGGGTTTGACCCAGTACTTC
- | - | TRBJ1-2 | TRBV20-1 | CSARTETNYGYTF | TGCAGTGCCCGGACGGAAACTAACTATGGCTACACCTTC
- | - | TRBJ2-2 | TRBV7-8 | CASSYRQSTGELFF | TGTGCCAGCAGCTATCGACAGTCCACCGGGGAGCTGTTTTTT
few | - | TRBJ2-3 | TRBV7-6 | CASSSLDPGTDTQYF | TGTGCCAGCAGCAGCCTTGACCCGGGTACAGATACGCAGTATTTT